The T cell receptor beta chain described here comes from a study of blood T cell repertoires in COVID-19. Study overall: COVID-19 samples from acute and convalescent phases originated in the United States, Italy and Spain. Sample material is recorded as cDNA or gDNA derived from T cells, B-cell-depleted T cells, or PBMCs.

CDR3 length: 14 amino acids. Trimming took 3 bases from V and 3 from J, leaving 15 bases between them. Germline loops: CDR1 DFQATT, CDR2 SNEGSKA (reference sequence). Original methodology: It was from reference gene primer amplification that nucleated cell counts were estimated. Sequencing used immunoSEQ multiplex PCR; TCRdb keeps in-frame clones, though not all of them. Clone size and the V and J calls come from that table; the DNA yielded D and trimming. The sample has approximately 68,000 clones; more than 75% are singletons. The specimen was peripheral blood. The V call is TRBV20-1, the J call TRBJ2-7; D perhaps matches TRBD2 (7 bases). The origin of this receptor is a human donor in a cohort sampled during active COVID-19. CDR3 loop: CSASGAGAFYEQYF. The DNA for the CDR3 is TGCAGTGCTAGTGGTGCGGGGGCATTCTACGAGCAGTACTTC.